The clone carrying this T cell receptor (beta chain) has a single count. The junction had 9 bases not matched to a gene; V was cut back by 6 bases and J by 3 bases. Per germline, CDR1 SGHVS and CDR2 FNYEAQ. CDR3 length: 16 residues. The data originate from a study of blood T cell repertoires in COVID-19. Clones were sequenced by immunoSEQ multiplex PCR, and TCRdb holds only the in-frame ones, with some missing. The sample holds about 160,000 clones, about 80% seen once. Sequenced sample: peripheral blood. The chain has TRBV7-6 and TRBJ2-2; 8 positions agree with TRBD2. This clonotype was obtained from a woman aged 40-49 years with COVID-19, enrolled during active disease. CDR3 in DNA: TGTGCCAGCAGGCAAGAGGTGGGACTAGACACCGGGGAGCTGTTTTTT. This encodes CASRQEVGLDTGELFF.